A single sample gave rise to the 9 T cell receptor beta chains below, sequenced in a study of response to subunit inactivated influenza vaccine. TCRdb independently ran MiXCR on the RT-PCR reads; one entry per CDR3 protein. The sample includes about 650,000 distinct CDR3 sequences, 12% to 15% of them seen just once. This specimen consisted of PBMCs from blood, obtained roughly 2 weeks before vaccination. All receptors derive from a man in his fifties who received an inactivated influenza vaccine.

The table lists this clonotype with a few counts. This chain connects TRBV29-1 to TRBJ2-5, with D uncertain. The ends were cut back, 7 bases at V and 5 bases at J, with 17 bases in the middle. Germline V gene data show CDR1 as SQVTM and CDR2 as ANQGSEA. There are 13 residues in the CDR3. CDR3 DNA sequence: TGCAGCGGGTCGGGTATGATGGGGGAGACCCAGTACTTC. Protein sequence: CSGSGMMGETQYF.

This clonotype showed up just once. The J gene is TRBJ1-2, the V gene TRBV28; 8 bases align to TRBD1. The CDR3 runs to 15 residues. V shed 2 bases and J 5 bases; nucleotides not matched to a gene: 7. Looked up from germline, CDR1 is MDHEN and CDR2 is SYDVKM. CDR3 amino acids: CASSLPRTGRYGYTF. In nucleotides, the CDR3 is TGTGCCAGCAGTTTACCACGGACAGGGAGATATGGCTACACCTTC.

The V call is TRBV6-2 or TRBV6-3, the J call TRBJ1-5; no definite D call. This CDR3 is built from 15 residues. Germline V gene lookup returns CDR1 MNHEY and CDR2 SVGEGT. V shed 6 bases and J shed 8 bases, with 20 bases lying between them. The CDR3, as DNA: TGTGCCAGCAGCGGACCGGCTTACGGTAAGAAGCCCCAGCATTTT. Its translation: CASSGPAYGKKPQHF.

The gene calls are TRBV12-3 or TRBV12-4 and TRBJ2-2; D is possibly TRBD1 (5 bases). Trimming shortened V by 7 bases and J by 3 bases, and 9 bases separated the two germline ends. CDR3 length: 13 amino acids. The DNA of the CDR3 is TGTGCCAGCAACCCAGGGTACACCGGGGAGCTGTTTTTT. Its protein product is CASNPGYTGELFF.

This clonotype was counted between two and nine times. V is TRBV20-1 and J is TRBJ2-3; TRBD1 aligns across 9 bases. V trimming: 7 bases; J trimming: 4 bases; junction bases outside the gene matches: 9. Germline assignment: CDR1 DFQATT and CDR2 SNEGSKA (reference sequence). The CDR3 length is 14 residues. DNA for the CDR3: TGCAGTGGTTCGACAGGGGGAGCGTCAGATACGCAGTATTTT. It specifies CSGSTGGASDTQYF.

This clonotype was counted only a few times. The chain couples TRBV7-9 to TRBJ1-1; TRBD1 is a possible D gene (6 bases). The CDR3 length is 13 residues. The germline gives CDR1 SEHNR, CDR2 FQNEAQ (reference sequence). V lost 2 bases and J 7 bases, leaving 11 bases between the germline ends. The CDR3 sequence: CASSLQGIDEAFF. In DNA form, the CDR3 reads TGTGCCAGCAGCTTACAGGGGATTGATGAAGCTTTCTTT.

This clonotype has at least ten counts. The chain links TRBV5-1 to TRBJ2-1; 8 bases align to TRBD2. The CDR3 is made up of 16 amino acids. After removal of 3 bases from V and 11 bases from J, the junction contained 16 bases not matched to a gene. Germline values: CDR1 SGHRS, CDR2 YFSETQ. CDR3 residues: CASSSSVGGGIAQQFF. The CDR3 region has the DNA TGCGCCAGCAGCTCGTCTGTGGGCGGGGGGATAGCCCAGCAGTTCTTC. The full variable domain, in which reference TRBV5-1 and TRBJ2-1 provide the parts outside the CDR3, is KAGVTQTPRYLIKTRGQQVTLSCSPISGHRSVSWYQQTPGQGLQFLFEYFSETQRNKGNFPGRFSGRQFSNSRSEMNVSTLELGDSALYLCASSSSVGGGIAQQFFGPGTRLTVL.

This chain links TRBV4-3 with TRBJ1-3, with D maybe TRBD1 (6 bases). Per germline, CDR1 LGHNA and CDR2 YSLEER. This CDR3 spans 16 amino acids. The germline V and J ends were trimmed by 0 bases and 2 bases, with 11 bases remaining between them. CDR3 DNA: TGCGCCAGCAGCCAAGATGGGGGGCAGACTGGAAACACCATATATTTT. Translating gives CASSQDGGQTGNTIYF.

The chain uses TRBV2 and TRBJ2-7, with 7 bases lining up with TRBD2. The CDR3 spans 14 residues. The V segment lost 1 base and the J segment 9 bases; nucleotides outside the gene matches: 9. The germline gives CDR1 SNHLY, CDR2 FYNNEI. CDR3 in amino acids: CASSEVGGGTVQYF. For the CDR3, the DNA is TGTGCCAGCAGTGAAGTGGGGGGGGGGACCGTGCAGTACTTC.